The 30 T cell receptor beta chains given below trace back to one sample, sequenced in a study of cytomegalovirus exposure and HLA in healthy donors. In the PCR, 60 Vbeta and 13 Jbeta primers were used. The method was immunoSEQ multiplex PCR; TCRdb's version includes in-frame clones alone and lacks a portion of them. Among around 39,000 clones listed, 70% to 85% were seen once. The specimen sequenced was PBMCs. These receptors all come from a man aged 30-40 years in good health and CMV-seronegative.

This chain uses TRBV10-1 with TRBJ2-1; 10 nucleotides agree with TRBD2. The germline V gene has CDR1 WNHNN and CDR2 SYGVQD (reference sequence). V gave up 7 bases and J gave up 0 bases; unmatched junction bases: 12. This CDR3 has 18 residues. This CDR3 is CASIELAGYWSSYNEQFF. The CDR3 coding sequence is TGCGCCAGCATTGAACTAGCGGGATATTGGAGCTCCTACAATGAGCAGTTCTTC.

This clone was detected once. This sequence joins TRBV29-1 and TRBJ2-2; 12 nucleotides agree with TRBD1. Trimming removed 5 bases from V and 4 bases from J; junction bases left unmatched: 8. This CDR3 comprises 16 residues. Germline CDR1 SQVTM, CDR2 ANQGSEA. CDR3: CSVRGQGALGTGELFF. Written as DNA, the CDR3 is TGCAGCGTTCGGGGACAGGGGGCGTTGGGCACCGGGGAGCTGTTTTTT.

The chain is built from TRBV27 and TRBJ2-3; 9 bases are shared with TRBD1. Losses at the gene ends were 1 base for V and 1 base for J; bases not matched to a gene: 9. Germline assignment: CDR1 MNHEY and CDR2 SMNVEV (reference sequence). CDR3 length: 18 residues. CDR3 in amino acids: CASSLFGQGSWGTDTQYF. Written as DNA, the CDR3 is TGTGCCAGCAGTTTATTTGGACAGGGGTCTTGGGGCACAGATACGCAGTATTTT.

The CDR3 is CASSEGTGFYEQYF. DNA for the CDR3: TGTGCCAGCAGTGAAGGGACAGGCTTCTACGAGCAGTACTTC. This chain uses TRBV6-1 with TRBJ2-7, with 7 bases lining up with TRBD1. Germline CDR1 MNHNS, CDR2 SASEGT. There are 14 residues in the CDR3. The J segment lost 3 bases and the V segment lost 1 base, leaving 3 bases of the junction unmatched.

This clone came up a few times. The rearrangement links TRBV2 to TRBJ2-1, with 9 bases that match TRBD1. This CDR3 is 16 amino acids long. The trim removed 2 bases at V and 5 bases at J, leaving 7 bases unmatched. The V gene's germline CDR1 is SNHLY and CDR2 FYNNEI. The CDR3 loop is CASSEQPGQGHNEQFF. CDR3 sequence (DNA): TGTGCCAGCAGTGAACAACCGGGACAGGGACACAATGAGCAGTTCTTC.

V gene TRBV13 combines with J gene TRBJ1-1, with D tentatively TRBD1 (5 bases). The CDR3 has 17 amino acids. The germline gives CDR1 PRHDT, CDR2 FYEKMQ (reference sequence). V was cut by 5 bases and J by 3 bases, with 22 bases left in between. The CDR3, as DNA: TGTGCCAGCAGCCCGAGTATTGGCAGGGCGTATCACACTGAAGCTTTCTTT. Translated: CASSPSIGRAYHTEAFF.

V usage is TRBV29-1 and J usage is TRBJ2-3, with 13 bases lining up with TRBD2. The CDR3 is 14 amino acids. Germline V gene lookup returns CDR1 SQVTM and CDR2 ANQGSEA. V was clipped by 4 bases and J by 4 bases; unmatched bases: 2. Written as DNA, the CDR3 is TGCAGCGTTGGGACTAGCGGGAGAGCAGATACGCAGTATTTT. Amino acids: CSVGTSGRADTQYF.

The CDR3 protein is CSVVSGEDTQYF. CDR3 DNA: TGCAGCGTTGTATCGGGGGAAGATACGCAGTATTTT. The rearrangement links TRBV29-1 to TRBJ2-3; D may be TRBD2 (6 bases). The ends were cut back, 4 bases at V and 5 bases at J, with 10 bases in the middle. Per germline, CDR1 SQVTM and CDR2 ANQGSEA. The CDR3 consists of 12 residues.

This chain uses TRBV6-5 with TRBJ2-7; the match to TRBD2 covers 7 bases. The ends lost 7 bases at V and 4 bases at J; junction bases unmatched: 10. CDR3 length: 14 amino acids. Germline loops: CDR1 MNHEY, CDR2 SVGAGI. DNA for the CDR3: TGTGCCAGCATAAAGCGAGTCGGGGGGTACGAGCAGTACTTC. Amino acids: CASIKRVGGYEQYF.

Only a few counts were recorded for this clone. This sequence joins TRBV13 and TRBJ2-1; unclear D gene. CDR3 length: 16 amino acids. Trimming shortened V by 4 bases and J by 7 bases, and 20 bases separated the two germline ends. Germline V gene sequence: CDR1 PRHDT, CDR2 FYEKMQ (reference sequence). In DNA form, the CDR3 reads TGTGCCAGCAGCTACCTCCCGGATAGGAGAAAGAATGAGCAGTTCTTC. It specifies CASSYLPDRRKNEQFF.

In this sample, this clone turned up a few times. The CDR3 DNA follows: TGTGCCAGCATGAGCACTAGCGGGACGTACGAGCAGTACTTC. Residues: CASMSTSGTYEQYF. The rearrangement links TRBV6-5 to TRBJ2-7; 10 nucleotides align to TRBD2. V was clipped by 7 bases and J by 4 bases; unmatched bases: 7. The CDR3 is 14 residues long. Germline loops: CDR1 MNHEY, CDR2 SVGAGI.

This clone came up a few times. This rearrangement joins TRBV15 to TRBJ2-4; possible D gene TRBD1, 6 bases. Germline V CDR1 and CDR2: LNHNV, YYDKDF (reference sequence). Deletions cut 9 bases from V and 0 bases from J, with 15 bases between. The CDR3 covers 15 residues. The CDR3 DNA sequence: TGTGCCACAAGTAACAGGGCTGGAGCCAAAAACATTCAGTACTTC. This encodes CATSNRAGAKNIQYF.

The V call is TRBV19, the J call TRBJ2-7; 13 positions agree with TRBD2. The CDR3 spans 16 residues. With V trimmed by 0 bases and J by 6 bases, 5 bases remained unmatched. The germline V gene encodes CDR1 LNHDA and CDR2 SQIVND (reference sequence). CDR3 nucleotides: TGTGCCAGTAGTATAGACTGGACTAGCGGGAGTGGCGAGCAGTACTTC. Protein product: CASSIDWTSGSGEQYF.

This clone turned up a few times. The V and J genes are TRBV19 and TRBJ2-2, with D maybe TRBD1 (6 bases). In germline, CDR1 is LNHDA, CDR2 SQIVND (reference sequence). This CDR3 is built from 14 residues. The germline V and J ends were trimmed by 8 bases and 4 bases, with 14 bases remaining between them. This CDR3 reads CASDRSYSTGELFF. As DNA, the CDR3 is TGTGCCAGTGACAGGTCATACTCCACCGGGGAGCTGTTTTTT. Combining the CDR3 with reference TRBV19 and TRBJ2-2 gives the whole variable domain DGGITQSPKYLFRKEGQNVTLSCEQNLNHDAMYWYRQDPGQGLRLIYYSQIVNDFQKGDIAEGYSVSREKKESFPLTVTSAQKNPTAFYLCASDRSYSTGELFFGEGSRLTVL.

This rearrangement joins TRBV9 to TRBJ2-1, with D possibly TRBD2 on 6 matching bases. The V end was cut by 1 base, the J end by 4 bases, with 12 bases between. The CDR3 loop spans 15 amino acids. Germline loops: CDR1 SGDLS, CDR2 YYNGEE. CDR3 sequence reads: CASSVMGREYNEQFF. In DNA, the CDR3 is TGTGCCAGCAGCGTAATGGGACGGGAGTACAATGAGCAGTTCTTC.

In this sample, this clone turned up once. The rearrangement joins TRBV5-4 to TRBJ2-1, with 7 bases identical to TRBD1. CDR1 SGHNT and CDR2 YYREEE come from the germline V gene (reference sequence). The CDR3 consists of 16 residues. Germline trimming cut 0 bases from V and 10 bases from J; bases unmatched to any gene: 13. The CDR3 DNA reads as TGTGCCAGCAGCTTGGATGGGGCCCAGGGGGTTCCGGAGCAGTTCTTC. Its translation: CASSLDGAQGVPEQFF.

This rearrangement joins TRBV5-1 to TRBJ2-5; TRBD2 aligns across 11 bases. Trimming removed 4 bases from V and 1 base from J; junction bases left unmatched: 9. In germline, CDR1 is SGHRS, CDR2 YFSETQ. The CDR3 length is 17 residues. The CDR3, as DNA: TGCGCCAGCAGCCGGGGGGGGACTAGCGGCTCCCAAGAGACCCAGTACTTC. Its translation: CASSRGGTSGSQETQYF.

CDR3 sequence: CASSYMGTGEVSPLHF. The CDR3 DNA sequence: TGTGCCAGCAGTTACATGGGGACAGGTGAAGTTTCACCCCTCCACTTT. V is TRBV6-6 and J is TRBJ1-6, with 8 bases aligning to TRBD1. Germline values: CDR1 MNHNY, CDR2 SVGAGI (reference sequence). V was pared by 2 bases and J by 9 bases, with 9 bases of the junction left unmatched. There are 16 residues in the CDR3.

The chain carries TRBV2 and TRBJ2-3, with D possibly matching TRBD2 (5 bases). CDR1 and CDR2 from the germline V gene are SNHLY and FYNNEI. This CDR3 region has 12 residues. Trimming shortened V by 8 bases and J by 8 bases, and 14 bases separated the two germline ends. This CDR3 is CASEAGAITQYF. CDR3 sequence (DNA): TGTGCCAGCGAGGCGGGTGCGATTACGCAGTATTTT.

The chain is built from TRBV29-1 and TRBJ2-7; D is unresolved. Trimming took off 6 bases at V and 1 base at J, with 7 bases between the two ends. Germline CDR1 and CDR2: SQVTM and ANQGSEA. The CDR3 is 11 amino acids. Here the CDR3 reads CSVRQSYEQYF. CDR3 nucleotide sequence: TGCAGCGTCAGGCAGTCCTACGAGCAGTACTTC.

This chain links TRBV7-8 with TRBJ1-1; D is possibly TRBD1 (6 bases). V lost 5 bases and J 6 bases, leaving 22 bases between the germline ends. The CDR3 contains 16 residues. Germline V gene lookup returns CDR1 SGHVS and CDR2 FQNEAQ. The CDR3 DNA follows: TGTGCCAGCAGCGCCCGATATACAGGGACAACAGCTGAAGCTTTCTTT. This gives the protein CASSARYTGTTAEAFF.

The rearrangement joins TRBV5-8 to TRBJ2-3, with TRBD1 matching 7 bases. In germline, CDR1 is SGHTS, CDR2 YDEGEE. The CDR3 runs to 14 residues. V shed 2 bases and J 6 bases; nucleotides not matched to a gene: 6. CDR3 nucleotides: TGTGCCAGCAGCTTTTGGACAGGTTCCGATACGCAGTATTTT. It translates to CASSFWTGSDTQYF.

V and J are TRBV7-3 and TRBJ1-1; D not certain. Trimming stripped 3 bases from V and 3 bases from J, with 11 bases between. This CDR3 contains 14 residues. CDR1 is SGHTA and CDR2 is FQGTGA in the germline V gene. CDR3 in amino acids: CASSLAGFDTEAFF. The CDR3 DNA reads as TGTGCCAGCAGCTTGGCCGGGTTTGACACTGAAGCTTTCTTT.

The chain combines TRBV2 with TRBJ2-1; 11 nucleotides line up with TRBD2. This CDR3 contains 17 residues. CDR1 is SNHLY, CDR2 FYNNEI, per germline. V shed 4 bases and J 8 bases; nucleotides not matched to a gene: 13. The chain's CDR3 is CASSASGRPIFQDEQFF. CDR3 nucleotide sequence: TGTGCCAGCAGTGCTAGCGGGAGGCCCATTTTTCAGGATGAGCAGTTCTTC.

V and J are TRBV6-5 and TRBJ2-1; D gene ambiguous. From germline, CDR1 is MNHEY and CDR2 SVGAGI. CDR3 size: 14 residues. Trimming stripped 3 bases from V and 8 bases from J, with 14 bases between. CDR3 bases: TGTGCCAGCAGTTATTCGCCCTCAGAGGATGAGCAGTTCTTC. Its translation: CASSYSPSEDEQFF.

V and J are TRBV5-1 and TRBJ2-1; 8 bases align to TRBD2. Trimming at V came to 3 bases and at J to 3 bases, leaving 8 bases not matched to a gene. The CDR3 is 16 amino acids. Germline CDR1 and CDR2: SGHRS and YFSETQ. The CDR3 loop reads CASSSLLADNYNEQFF. In DNA, the CDR3 is TGCGCCAGCAGCTCGTTACTAGCGGATAACTACAATGAGCAGTTCTTC.

The CDR3 loop is CAWSVGLAGVNEQFF. For the CDR3, the DNA is TGTGCCTGGAGTGTAGGGCTAGCGGGAGTCAATGAGCAGTTCTTC. This sequence joins TRBV30 and TRBJ2-1; 10 bases fit TRBD2. The V segment lost 0 bases and the J segment 6 bases; nucleotides outside the gene matches: 5. Germline V gene lookup returns CDR1 GTSNPN and CDR2 SVGIG (reference sequence). The CDR3 has 15 amino acids.

The chain employs TRBV2 and TRBJ1-5; 8 bases are shared with TRBD1. This CDR3 is built from 16 residues. Germline-derived CDR1 and CDR2 are SNHLY and FYNNEI. With 1 base clipped from V and 1 base from J, the junction kept 3 bases outside the gene matches. The CDR3 bases are TGTGCCAGCAGTGAAGGCGGGGACAGGAGCAATCAGCCCCAGCATTTT. Protein sequence: CASSEGGDRSNQPQHF.

This clone has only a few counts. The rearrangement uses TRBV6-6 and TRBJ2-1; 7 bases are shared with TRBD1. J was trimmed by 1 base and V by 6 bases; bases with no gene match: 6. This CDR3 has 15 amino acids. Looked up from germline, CDR1 is MNHNY and CDR2 is SVGAGI (reference sequence). The CDR3 nucleotides read TGTGCCAGCAGCTCCGCACAGGGGTCCTACAATGAGCAGTTCTTC. It specifies CASSSAQGSYNEQFF.

There are a few counts of this clone. V gene TRBV5-8 combines with J gene TRBJ1-1, with D unresolved. The V gene's germline CDR1 is SGHTS and CDR2 YDEGEE. V was cut by 1 base and J by 3 bases, with 16 bases left in between. This CDR3 region has 16 residues. CDR3 coding DNA: TGTGCCAGCAGCTTGTTCAGAGGGTCCGCGGACACTGAAGCTTTCTTT. This gives the protein CASSLFRGSADTEAFF.